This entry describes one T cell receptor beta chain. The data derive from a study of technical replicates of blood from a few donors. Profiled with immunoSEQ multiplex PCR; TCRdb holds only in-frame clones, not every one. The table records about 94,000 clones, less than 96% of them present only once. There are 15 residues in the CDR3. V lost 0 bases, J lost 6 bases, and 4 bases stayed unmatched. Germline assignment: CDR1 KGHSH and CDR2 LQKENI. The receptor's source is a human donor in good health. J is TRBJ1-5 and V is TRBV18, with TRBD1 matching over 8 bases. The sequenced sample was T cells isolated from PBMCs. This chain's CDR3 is CASSPPSGGGQPQHF. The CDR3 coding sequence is TGTGCCAGCTCACCACCGTCAGGGGGCGGTCAGCCCCAGCATTTT.